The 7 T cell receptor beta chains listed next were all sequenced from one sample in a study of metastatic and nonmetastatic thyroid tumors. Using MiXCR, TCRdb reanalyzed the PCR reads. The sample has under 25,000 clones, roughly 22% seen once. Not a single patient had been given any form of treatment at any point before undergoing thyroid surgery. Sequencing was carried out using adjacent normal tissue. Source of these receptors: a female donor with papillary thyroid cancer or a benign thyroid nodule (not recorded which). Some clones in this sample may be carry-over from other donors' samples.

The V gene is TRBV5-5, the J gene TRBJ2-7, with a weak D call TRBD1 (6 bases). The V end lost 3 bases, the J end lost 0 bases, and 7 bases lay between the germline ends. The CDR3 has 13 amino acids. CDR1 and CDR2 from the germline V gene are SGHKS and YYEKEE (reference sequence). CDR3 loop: CASSYRVSYEQYF. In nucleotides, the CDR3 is TGTGCCAGCAGCTACAGGGTCTCCTACGAGCAGTACTTC.

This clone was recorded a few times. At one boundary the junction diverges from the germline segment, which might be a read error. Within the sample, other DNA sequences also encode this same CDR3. For the CDR3, the DNA is TGTGCCAGCAGTGAATCCCCGGGGGGCCGGGGGGAGTTGTTTTTT. Translation gives CASSESPGGRGELFF. The rearrangement links TRBV6-1 to TRBJ2-2; possible D gene TRBD2, 7 bases. The CDR3 has 15 amino acids. From germline, CDR1 is MNHNS and CDR2 SASEGT.

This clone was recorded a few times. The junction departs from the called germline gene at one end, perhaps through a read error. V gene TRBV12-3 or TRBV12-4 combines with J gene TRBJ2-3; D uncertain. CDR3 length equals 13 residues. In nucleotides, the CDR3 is TGTGCCGGCAGTACCGGACGTCCAGATACGCAGTATTTT. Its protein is CAGSTGRPDTQYF.

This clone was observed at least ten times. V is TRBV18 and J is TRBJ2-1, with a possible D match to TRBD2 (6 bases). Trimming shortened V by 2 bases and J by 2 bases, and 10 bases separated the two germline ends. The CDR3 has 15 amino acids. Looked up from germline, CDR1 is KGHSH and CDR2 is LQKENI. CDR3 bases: TGTGCCAGCTCACCATTGACTAGAACCTACAATGAGCAGTTCTTC. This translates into CASSPLTRTYNEQFF.

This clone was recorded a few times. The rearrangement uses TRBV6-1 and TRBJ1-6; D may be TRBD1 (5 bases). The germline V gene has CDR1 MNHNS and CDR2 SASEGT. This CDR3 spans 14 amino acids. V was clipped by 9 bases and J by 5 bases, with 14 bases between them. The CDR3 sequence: CASVPTAHNSPLHF. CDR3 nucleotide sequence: TGTGCCAGTGTACCGACAGCCCATAATTCACCCCTCCACTTT.

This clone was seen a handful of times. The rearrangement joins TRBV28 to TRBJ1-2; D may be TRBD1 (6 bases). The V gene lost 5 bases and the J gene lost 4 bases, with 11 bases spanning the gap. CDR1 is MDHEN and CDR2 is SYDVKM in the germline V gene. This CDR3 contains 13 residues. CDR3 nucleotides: TGTGCCAGCAGTCTCAGGGGTGGCTATGGCTACACCTTC. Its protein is CASSLRGGYGYTF.

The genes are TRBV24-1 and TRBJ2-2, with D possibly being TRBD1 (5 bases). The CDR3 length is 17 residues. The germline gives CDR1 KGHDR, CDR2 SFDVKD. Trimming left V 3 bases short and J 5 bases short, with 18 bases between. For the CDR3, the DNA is TGTGCCACCAGTGATACCTCCAGGACATGGTTGACCGGGGAGCTGTTTTTT. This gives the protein CATSDTSRTWLTGELFF.